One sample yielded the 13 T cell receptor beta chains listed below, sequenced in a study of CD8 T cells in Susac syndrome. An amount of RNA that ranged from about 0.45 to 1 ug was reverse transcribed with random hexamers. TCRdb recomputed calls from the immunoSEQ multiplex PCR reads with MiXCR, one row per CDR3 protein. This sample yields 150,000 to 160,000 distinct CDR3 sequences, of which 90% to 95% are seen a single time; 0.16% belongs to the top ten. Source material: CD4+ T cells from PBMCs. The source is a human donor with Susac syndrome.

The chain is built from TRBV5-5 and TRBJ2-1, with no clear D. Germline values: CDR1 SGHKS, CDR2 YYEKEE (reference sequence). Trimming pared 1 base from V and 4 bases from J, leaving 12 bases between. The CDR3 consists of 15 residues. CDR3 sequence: CASSLYQFPYNEQFF. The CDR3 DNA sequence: TGTGCCAGCAGCTTGTATCAGTTCCCGTACAATGAGCAGTTCTTC.

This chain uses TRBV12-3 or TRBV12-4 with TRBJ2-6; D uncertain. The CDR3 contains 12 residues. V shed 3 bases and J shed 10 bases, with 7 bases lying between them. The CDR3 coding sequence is TGTGCCAGCAGTTTTCTAGGGAACGTCCTGACTTTC. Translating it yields CASSFLGNVLTF.

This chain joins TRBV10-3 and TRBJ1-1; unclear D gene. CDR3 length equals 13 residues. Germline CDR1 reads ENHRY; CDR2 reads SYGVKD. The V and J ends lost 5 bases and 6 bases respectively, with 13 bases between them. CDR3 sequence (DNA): TGTGCCATCAGTCTAGGAGGGTTGCCTGAAGCTTTCTTT. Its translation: CAISLGGLPEAFF.

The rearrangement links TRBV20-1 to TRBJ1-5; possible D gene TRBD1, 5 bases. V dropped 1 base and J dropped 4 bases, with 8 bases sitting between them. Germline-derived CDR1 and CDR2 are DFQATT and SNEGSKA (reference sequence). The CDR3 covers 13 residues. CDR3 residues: CSARGDPNQPQHF. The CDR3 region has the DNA TGCAGTGCTAGAGGGGACCCTAATCAGCCCCAGCATTTT.

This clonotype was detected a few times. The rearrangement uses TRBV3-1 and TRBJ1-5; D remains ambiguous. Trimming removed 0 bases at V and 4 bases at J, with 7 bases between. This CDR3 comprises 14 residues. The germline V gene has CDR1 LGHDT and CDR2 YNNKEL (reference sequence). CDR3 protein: CASSQELGNQPQHF. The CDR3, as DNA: TGTGCCAGCAGCCAAGAGTTGGGGAATCAGCCCCAGCATTTT.

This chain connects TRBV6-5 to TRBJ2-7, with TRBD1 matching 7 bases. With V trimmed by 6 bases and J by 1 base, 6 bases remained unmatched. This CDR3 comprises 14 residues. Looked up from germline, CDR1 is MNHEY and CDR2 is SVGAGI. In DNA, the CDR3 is TGTGCCAGCAGCGCCGGGACAGCGTCCTACGAGCAGTACTTC. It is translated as CASSAGTASYEQYF.

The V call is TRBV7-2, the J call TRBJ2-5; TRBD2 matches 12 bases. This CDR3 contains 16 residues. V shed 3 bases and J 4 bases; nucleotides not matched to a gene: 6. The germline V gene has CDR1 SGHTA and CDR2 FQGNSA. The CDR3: CASSFSPSGGGETQYF. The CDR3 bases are TGTGCCAGCAGCTTCTCCCCTAGCGGGGGGGGAGAGACCCAGTACTTC.

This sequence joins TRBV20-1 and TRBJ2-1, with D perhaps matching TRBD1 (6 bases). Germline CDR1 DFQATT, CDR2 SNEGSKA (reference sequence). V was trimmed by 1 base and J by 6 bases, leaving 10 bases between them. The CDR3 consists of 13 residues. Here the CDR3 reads CSARAGDRNEQFF. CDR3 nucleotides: TGCAGTGCTAGAGCAGGGGACCGCAATGAGCAGTTCTTC.

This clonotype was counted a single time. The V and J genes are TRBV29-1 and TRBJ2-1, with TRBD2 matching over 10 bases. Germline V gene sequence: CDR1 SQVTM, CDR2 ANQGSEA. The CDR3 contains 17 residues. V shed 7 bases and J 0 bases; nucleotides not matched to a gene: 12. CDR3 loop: CSAHRRERGGSYNEQFF. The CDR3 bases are TGCAGCGCCCACCGTCGTGAGCGGGGGGGCTCCTACAATGAGCAGTTCTTC.

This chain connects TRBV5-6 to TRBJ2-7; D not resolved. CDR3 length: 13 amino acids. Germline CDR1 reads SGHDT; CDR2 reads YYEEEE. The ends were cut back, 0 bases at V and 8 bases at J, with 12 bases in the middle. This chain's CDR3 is CASSLGVSGKQYF. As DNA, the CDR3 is TGTGCCAGCAGCTTGGGGGTTTCTGGAAAGCAGTACTTC.

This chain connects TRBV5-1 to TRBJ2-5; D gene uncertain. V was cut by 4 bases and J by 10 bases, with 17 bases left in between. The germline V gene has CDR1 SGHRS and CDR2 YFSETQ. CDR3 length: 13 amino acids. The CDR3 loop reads CASSLDADGHQYF. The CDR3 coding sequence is TGCGCCAGCAGCCTAGACGCAGATGGCCACCAGTACTTC.

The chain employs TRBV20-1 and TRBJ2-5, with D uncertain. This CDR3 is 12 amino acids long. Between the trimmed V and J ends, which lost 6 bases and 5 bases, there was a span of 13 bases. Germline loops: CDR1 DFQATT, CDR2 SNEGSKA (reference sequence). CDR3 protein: CSAPRDGETQYF. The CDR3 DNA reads TGCAGTGCCCCTAGAGACGGGGAGACCCAGTACTTC.

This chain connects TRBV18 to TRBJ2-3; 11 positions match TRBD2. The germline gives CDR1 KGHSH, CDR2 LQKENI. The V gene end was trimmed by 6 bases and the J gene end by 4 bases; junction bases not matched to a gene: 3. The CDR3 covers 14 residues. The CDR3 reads CASSGTSGPDTQYF. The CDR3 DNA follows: TGTGCCAGCTCGGGGACTAGCGGCCCAGATACGCAGTATTTT.